Each of the 8 T cell receptor beta chains below was sequenced from the same sample in a study of blood T cell repertoires in COVID-19. Data came from immunoSEQ multiplex PCR; TCRdb stores just in-frame clones and leaves some out. Of around 100,000 clones in the sample, around nine tenths were seen once. Sequenced material: peripheral blood. These receptors were collected from a human donor in a cohort sampled during active COVID-19.

The rearrangement joins TRBV2 to TRBJ2-7, with 10 nucleotides matching TRBD2. This CDR3 spans 16 amino acids. V shed 5 bases and J 6 bases; nucleotides not matched to a gene: 13. CDR1 and CDR2 (germline): SNHLY, FYNNEI. The CDR3 loop reads CASSRTVASGSSEQYF. The DNA of the CDR3 is TGTGCCAGCAGTCGAACAGTGGCTAGCGGGAGTAGCGAGCAGTACTTC.

The chain couples TRBV4-1 to TRBJ2-3, with TRBD1 as a possible D gene (7 bases). CDR1 MGHRA and CDR2 YSYEKL come from the germline V gene. CDR3 size: 16 residues. Deletions cut 6 bases from V and 4 bases from J, with 20 bases between. Here the CDR3 reads CASRKIGGGTSDTQYF. CDR3 in DNA: TGCGCCAGCAGAAAGATAGGGGGCGGGACCTCAGATACGCAGTATTTT.

The chain has TRBV7-9 and TRBJ1-4, with 7 bases that match TRBD1. Looked up from germline, CDR1 is SEHNR and CDR2 is FQNEAQ (reference sequence). Germline trimming cut 3 bases from V and 8 bases from J; bases unmatched to any gene: 6. The CDR3 sequence is 14 residues long. CDR3 amino acids: CASSLDRWDEKLFF. In nucleotides, the CDR3 is TGTGCCAGCAGCTTGGACAGGTGGGACGAAAAACTGTTTTTT.

The V call is TRBV7-6, the J call TRBJ2-5, with TRBD1 as a possible D gene (6 bases). Trimming took 2 bases from V and 1 from J, leaving 11 bases between them. In germline, CDR1 is SGHVS, CDR2 FNYEAQ. The CDR3 is made up of 15 amino acids. CDR3 residues: CASSLTGKFQETQYF. The CDR3 region has the DNA TGTGCCAGCAGCTTAACAGGGAAATTCCAAGAGACCCAGTACTTC.

The chain joins TRBV5-4 to TRBJ2-1; 9 positions match TRBD1. The CDR3 sequence is 15 residues long. V shed 7 bases, J shed 2 bases, and the junction held 7 bases outside the gene matches. The germline V gene encodes CDR1 SGHNT and CDR2 YYREEE (reference sequence). DNA of the CDR3: TGTGCCAGCTTTTCACGGGACAGGGCCTACAATGAGCAGTTCTTC. It yields the protein CASFSRDRAYNEQFF.

This chain connects TRBV19 to TRBJ2-1; 8 bases map to TRBD1. With V trimmed by 3 bases and J by 8 bases, 12 bases remained unmatched. The CDR3 is 16 residues long. Per the germline V gene, CDR1 is LNHDA and CDR2 is SQIVND (reference sequence). Here the CDR3 reads CASSIRAPGGFYEQFF. The DNA for the CDR3 is TGTGCCAGTAGTATTAGGGCGCCAGGGGGCTTCTATGAGCAGTTCTTC.

The chain has TRBV18 and TRBJ2-3; 10 bases are a match to TRBD2. V dropped 3 bases and J dropped 1; count of bases not matched to a gene: 4. This CDR3 spans 16 amino acids. In germline, CDR1 is KGHSH, CDR2 LQKENI. The chain's CDR3 is CASSPNLAGGTDTQYF. CDR3 bases: TGTGCCAGCTCACCCAACCTAGCGGGGGGCACAGATACGCAGTATTTT.

By frequency in the sample, this clone is medium-sized (0.01 to 0.1%). In nucleotides, the CDR3 is TGTGCCAGCAGTTACTCCGGGACAGGGGGCTACGAGCAGTACTTC. It specifies CASSYSGTGGYEQYF. This chain connects TRBV6-6 to TRBJ2-7; TRBD1 agrees at 11 bases. Germline values: CDR1 MNHNY, CDR2 SVGAGI (reference sequence). J was trimmed by 3 bases and V by 0 bases; bases with no gene match: 1. The CDR3 is 15 residues long.